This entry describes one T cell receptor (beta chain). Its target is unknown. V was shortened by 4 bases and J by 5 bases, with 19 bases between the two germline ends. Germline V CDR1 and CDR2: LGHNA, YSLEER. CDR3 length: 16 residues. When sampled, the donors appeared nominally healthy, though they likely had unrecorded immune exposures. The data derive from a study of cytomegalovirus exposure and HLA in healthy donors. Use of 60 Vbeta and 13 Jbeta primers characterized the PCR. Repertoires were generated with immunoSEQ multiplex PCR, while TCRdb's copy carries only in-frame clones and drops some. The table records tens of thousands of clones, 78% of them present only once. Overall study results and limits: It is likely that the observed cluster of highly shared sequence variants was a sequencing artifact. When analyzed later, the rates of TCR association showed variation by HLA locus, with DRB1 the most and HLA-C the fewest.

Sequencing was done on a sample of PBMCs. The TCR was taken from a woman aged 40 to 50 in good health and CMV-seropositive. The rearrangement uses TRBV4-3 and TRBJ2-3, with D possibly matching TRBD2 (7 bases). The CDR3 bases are TGCGCCAGCAGCCGATCAGGGCGGGGGCAGGGAGATACGCAGTATTTT. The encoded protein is CASSRSGRGQGDTQYF.